The clone carrying this T cell receptor (beta chain) was detected only a few times. Its specificity is unknown. This sample stems from a study of blood T cells in healthy people across ages. General study results and limits: The study lacked donor CMV status, which possibly confounded expanded clonotype changes. Age brought a roughly linear fall in TCR beta diversity measured per million T cells.

Trimming cost V 2 bases and J 4 bases, with 15 bases left between them. The germline V gene has CDR1 SGDLS and CDR2 YYNGEE. The length of the CDR3 is 15 residues. A second PCR of roughly 6 to 12 cycles used a sample-barcoded 5' primer and a J-beta primer mix. TCRdb analysed the 5' RACE reads with MiXCR anew, one entry per CDR3 protein. This sample has some 850,000 distinct CDR3 sequences; about 26% occur once, and the top ten carry under 3%. These data were likewise used in another study, on T cells of mothers and their children. That source notes: Researchers found no T cell clones that were persistent and microchimeric.

The origin of this receptor is a boy younger than 18 in good health. Sequenced sample: blood. The J gene is TRBJ2-5, the V gene TRBV9; a possible D gene is TRBD1 (6 bases). This CDR3 reads CASSVGASGTETQYF. CDR3 sequence (DNA): TGTGCCAGCAGCGTGGGGGCCTCCGGGACAGAGACCCAGTACTTC.